What follows are 10 T cell receptor beta chains derived from one specimen sequenced in a study of blood T cell repertoires in COVID-19 (dated by TCRdb to about 2020). Libraries were constructed by the immunoSEQ multiplex PCR assay. TCRdb provides this immuneACCESS table in a form limited to in-frame rearrangements. Some clones are lacking; in checked studies, under half of them reflect an unresolved V gene, and why the rest are absent is not known. This sample lists 250,000 or so clones; 88% were detected once. The top ten clones comprise roughly 3.7% of the sample. Sequenced sample: PBMCs or T cells enriched from blood (not recorded which). The receptors shown here come from a woman aged 25 to 39 who had been exposed to COVID-19.

The chain is built from TRBV10-3 and TRBJ1-3; no definite D call. Looked up from germline, CDR1 is ENHRY and CDR2 is SYGVKD. Trimming removed 0 bases at V and 8 bases at J, with 2 bases between. The CDR3 is 11 amino acids. The CDR3 coding sequence is TGTGCCATCAGTGAGTCCTACACCATATATTTT. It specifies CAISESYTIYF.

The chain recombines TRBV30 with TRBJ1-4; D not resolved. CDR1 is GTSNPN, CDR2 SVGIG, per germline (reference sequence). Trimming cost V 4 bases and J 4 bases, with 4 bases left between them. The CDR3 length is 11 residues. The CDR3 sequence: CAWNSNEKLFF. The CDR3 DNA is TGTGCCTGGAACAGTAATGAAAAACTGTTTTTT.

This rearrangement joins TRBV5-1 to TRBJ2-3, with 12 nucleotides matching TRBD2. The V and J ends lost 1 base and 4 bases, in that order; junction bases with no gene match: 1. Per germline, CDR1 SGHRS and CDR2 YFSETQ. CDR3 length: 15 amino acids. The CDR3 here is CASSLTSGRSDTQYF. The CDR3 bases are TGCGCCAGCAGCTTGACTAGCGGGAGGTCAGATACGCAGTATTTT.

The chain employs TRBV3-1 (or the pseudogene TRBV3-2) and TRBJ2-1, with 7 bases identical to TRBD2. In germline, CDR1 is LGHDT, CDR2 YNNKEL (reference sequence). The V segment lost 6 bases and the J segment 6 bases; nucleotides outside the gene matches: 8. The CDR3 consists of 14 residues. The CDR3 loop reads CASSRTRLGNEQFF. CDR3 sequence (DNA): TGTGCCAGCAGTCGGACTAGATTGGGCAATGAGCAGTTCTTC.

The chain uses TRBV7-2 and TRBJ2-5; tentatively, D is TRBD2 (6 bases). The V and J ends lost 1 base and 4 bases respectively, with 19 bases between them. The CDR3 loop spans 17 amino acids. CDR1 SGHTA and CDR2 FQGNSA come from the germline V gene. CDR3 protein: CASSLGTLAHPVETQYF. Here the CDR3 DNA reads TGTGCCAGCAGCTTAGGAACCCTAGCGCATCCTGTAGAGACCCAGTACTTC.

The CDR3 sequence: CASSFSGTSRYEQYF. The CDR3 DNA is TGTGCCAGCAGTTTCTCCGGGACTAGCCGGTACGAGCAGTACTTC. The chain joins TRBV6-5 to TRBJ2-7, with 9 bases matching TRBD2. This CDR3 has 15 amino acids. Germline CDR1 and CDR2: MNHEY and SVGAGI. Unmatched junction bases numbered 8, after V lost 4 bases and J lost 4 bases.

This chain links TRBV28 with TRBJ2-7, with D maybe TRBD1 (5 bases). V dropped 7 bases and J dropped 3 bases, with 10 bases sitting between them. The germline gives CDR1 MDHEN, CDR2 SYDVKM. The CDR3 covers 12 residues. The CDR3 DNA reads as TGTGCCAGCACCAAGCAGGGCTACGAGCAGTACTTC. Protein product: CASTKQGYEQYF.

The rearrangement joins TRBV30 to TRBJ2-1; a possible D gene is TRBD2 (6 bases). This CDR3 spans 14 amino acids. Germline loops: CDR1 GTSNPN, CDR2 SVGIG (reference sequence). V lost 5 bases and J 3 bases, leaving 14 bases between the germline ends. CDR3 coding DNA: TGTGCCTGGGTCATGGAGGGCCTCTACAATGAGCAGTTCTTC. Protein sequence: CAWVMEGLYNEQFF. Using reference TRBV30 and TRBJ2-1 for the parts outside the CDR3, the full variable domain is SQTIHQWPATLVQPVGSPLSLECTVEGTSNPNLYWYRQAAGRGLQLLFYSVGIGQISSEVPQNLSASRPQDRQFILSSKKLLLSDSGFYLCAWVMEGLYNEQFFGPGTRLTVL.

The table lists this clone with a count of one. This rearrangement joins TRBV28 to TRBJ1-2; maybe TRBD1 (6 bases). V was clipped by 2 bases and J by 4 bases, with 11 bases between them. Per germline, CDR1 MDHEN and CDR2 SYDVKM. The CDR3 loop spans 14 amino acids. In DNA form, the CDR3 reads TGTGCCAGCAGTTTACGGGGGGCTATCTATGGCTACACCTTC. Translating it yields CASSLRGAIYGYTF.

The genes are TRBV7-8 and TRBJ2-3; TRBD2 matches 11 bases. V lost 5 bases, J lost 7 bases, and 8 bases stayed unmatched. The germline V gene has CDR1 SGHVS and CDR2 FQNEAQ. The CDR3 is 15 amino acids. CDR3 loop: CASSQTSGSSNTQYF. DNA of the CDR3: TGTGCCAGCAGCCAAACTAGCGGGAGTAGTAATACGCAGTATTTT. The full variable domain, rest sourced from reference TRBV7-8 and TRBJ2-3, is GAGVSQSPRYKVAKRGQDVALRCDPISGHVSLFWYQQALGQGPEFLTYFQNEAQLDKSGLPSDRFFAERPEGSVSTLKIQRTQQEDSAVYLCASSQTSGSSNTQYFGPGTRLTVL.